This paragraph reports one T cell receptor (beta chain). The source of the sample is a study of radiotherapy plus CTLA-4 blockade in lung cancer. In the study overall: There were objective responses in 18% of patients, and around 31% had disease control.

Only in-frame clones appear in the TCRdb table, and some are missing; sequencing was by immunoSEQ multiplex PCR. The sample shows 60,000 to 70,000 clones, roughly 85% of them seen only once. The germline CDR1 and CDR2 sequences are LGHNT and FRNRAP. The CDR3 totals 13 residues. Deletions cut 6 bases from V and 7 bases from J, with 16 bases between. Sequenced material: peripheral blood, taken from a patient treated with radiotherapy plus ipilimumab. The gene calls are TRBV12-5 and TRBJ2-7, with D unresolved. The sequence was collected from a human donor with non-small cell lung cancer who had a complete response to radiotherapy plus ipilimumab. The CDR3 nucleotides read TGTGCTAGTGGCCCCCAAGGGCAAGTTGAGCAGTACGTC. This codes for CASGPQGQVEQYV.